These 12 T cell receptor beta chains were sequenced from one sample in a study of early T cells in non-severe SARS-CoV-2 infection. A single record per CDR3 protein comes from TCRdb applying MiXCR to the 5' RACE reads. This sample has fewer than 130,000 distinct CDR3 sequences; around 12% occur once, and the top ten carry about 4%. Sequenced here: whole blood, sampled at baseline. The receptors shown here come from an adult who was a healthcare worker with PCR-confirmed SARS-CoV-2 infection or an uninfected control (not recorded which).

The gene calls are TRBV29-1 and TRBJ1-4; 8 positions agree with TRBD1. V was pared by 6 bases and J by 8 bases, with 11 bases of the junction left unmatched. CDR3 length: 14 residues. Germline V lookup: CDR1 SQVTM, CDR2 ANQGSEA. The CDR3 reads CSVDPGTGSEKLFF. CDR3 coding DNA: TGCAGCGTAGACCCCGGGACAGGAAGCGAAAAACTGTTTTTT.

The CDR3 region has the DNA TGTGCTAGTGGTTTGGTACTAGACAGGGCGGGGGACACTGAAGCTTTCTTT. This sequence encodes CASGLVLDRAGDTEAFF. The J gene is TRBJ1-1, the V gene TRBV12-5; 7 nucleotides line up with TRBD1. The CDR3 contains 17 residues. Trimming removed 0 bases from V and 3 bases from J; junction bases left unmatched: 10. Germline V lookup: CDR1 LGHNT, CDR2 FRNRAP.

V and J are TRBV4-1 and TRBJ1-6; D is unresolved. CDR3 length: 17 amino acids. Germline V gene data show CDR1 as MGHRA and CDR2 as YSYEKL. With 0 bases removed from V and 7 bases from J, the gap between germline ends came to 16 bases. CDR3 protein: CASSQDRNRQPNSPLHF. CDR3 coding DNA: TGCGCCAGCAGCCAAGATCGGAACAGACAACCGAATTCACCCCTCCACTTT.

The chain carries TRBV12-3 or TRBV12-4 and TRBJ1-1; no clear D. V was cut by 6 bases and J by 0 bases, with 11 bases left in between. There are 14 residues in the CDR3. CDR3 bases: TGTGCCAGCAGCCTCGCAGACATGAACACTGAAGCTTTCTTT. Translating it yields CASSLADMNTEAFF.

This clonotype was detected ten times or more. This chain connects TRBV7-9 to TRBJ1-1, with TRBD1 matching 7 bases. V trimming: 1 base; J trimming: 5 bases; junction bases outside the gene matches: 4. The CDR3 is 14 amino acids. Germline CDR1 SEHNR, CDR2 FQNEAQ (reference sequence). CDR3 loop: CASSLGQGWTEAFF. The CDR3 DNA is TGTGCCAGCAGCTTAGGACAGGGATGGACTGAAGCTTTCTTT.

This clonotype was seen only a few times. The J gene is TRBJ2-1, the V gene TRBV19; TRBD2 agrees at 12 bases. This CDR3 has 15 residues. Trimming removed 5 bases from V and 9 bases from J; junction bases left unmatched: 8. CDR1 and CDR2 from the germline V gene are LNHDA and SQIVND (reference sequence). Written as DNA, the CDR3 is TGTGCCAGTAGTCCCCGGACTAGCGGGACGGGTGAGCAGTTCTTC. Translating gives CASSPRTSGTGEQFF.

The chain has TRBV6-1 and TRBJ2-5; 9 bases are a match to TRBD2. This CDR3 has 14 amino acids. Germline values: CDR1 MNHNS, CDR2 SASEGT. With 8 bases clipped from V and 5 bases from J, the junction kept 9 bases outside the gene matches. The CDR3 sequence: CASQGLGLAETQYF. The CDR3 nucleotides read TGTGCCAGCCAAGGACTAGGACTAGCGGAGACCCAGTACTTC.

This clonotype appeared a few times. The chain employs TRBV6-6 and TRBJ1-6, with no clear D. Deletions cut 10 bases from V and 0 bases from J, with 16 bases between. This CDR3 contains 16 residues. Germline CDR1 reads MNHNY; CDR2 reads SVGAGI (reference sequence). The CDR3 here is CATQPSSVSYNSPLHF. CDR3 nucleotide sequence: TGTGCCACCCAACCCTCGAGTGTCTCCTATAATTCACCCCTCCACTTT.

This clonotype was counted ten times or more. This chain links TRBV12-3 or TRBV12-4 with TRBJ1-1; D gene unclear. The CDR3 has 14 residues. The V and J ends lost 4 bases and 1 base respectively, with 10 bases between them. CDR3 amino acids: CASSSIAGNTEAFF. The DNA of the CDR3 is TGTGCCAGCAGTTCAATCGCAGGGAACACTGAAGCTTTCTTT.

This clonotype was counted a few times. The chain recombines TRBV27 with TRBJ2-1; D unclear. The CDR3 loop spans 13 amino acids. The germline V gene has CDR1 MNHEY and CDR2 SMNVEV (reference sequence). V dropped 1 base and J dropped 8 bases, with 9 bases sitting between them. CDR3 region: CASSLYYTHEQFF. The CDR3 nucleotides read TGTGCCAGCAGTTTATACTACACGCATGAGCAGTTCTTC.

This chain uses TRBV6-6 with TRBJ2-7, with 9 bases matching TRBD1. V dropped 5 bases and J dropped 4; count of bases not matched to a gene: 6. CDR1 and CDR2 (germline): MNHNY, SVGAGI (reference sequence). The CDR3 covers 14 residues. CDR3 nucleotide sequence: TGTGCCAGCAGTGATGGGACAGGGTCTTACGAGCAGTACTTC. The encoded protein is CASSDGTGSYEQYF.

This sequence joins TRBV11-2 and TRBJ2-4; D might be TRBD1 or TRBD2, each matching 5 bases. V dropped 0 bases and J dropped 6 bases, with 6 bases sitting between them. Germline V lookup: CDR1 SGHAT, CDR2 FQNNGV. The CDR3 runs to 13 residues. The CDR3 DNA reads TGTGCCAGCAGCTTAGAGGGGGTAAACATTCAGTACTTC. It translates to CASSLEGVNIQYF.